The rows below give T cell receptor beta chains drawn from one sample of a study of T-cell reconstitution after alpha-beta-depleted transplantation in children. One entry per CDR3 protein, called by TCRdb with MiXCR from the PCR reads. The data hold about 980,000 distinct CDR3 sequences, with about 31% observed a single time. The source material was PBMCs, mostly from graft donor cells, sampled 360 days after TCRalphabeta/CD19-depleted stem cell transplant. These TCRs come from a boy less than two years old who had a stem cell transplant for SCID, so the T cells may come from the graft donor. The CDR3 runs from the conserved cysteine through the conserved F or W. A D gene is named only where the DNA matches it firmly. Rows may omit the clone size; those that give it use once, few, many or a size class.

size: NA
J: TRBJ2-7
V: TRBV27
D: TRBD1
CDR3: CASSLTGTGYEQYF
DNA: TGTGCCAGCAGTTTGACTGGGACAGGGTACGAGCAGTACTTC

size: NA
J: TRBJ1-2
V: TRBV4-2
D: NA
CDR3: CASSPQRWGSTYGYTF
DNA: TGTGCCAGCAGCCCCCAGCGGTGGGGATCGACCTATGGCTACACCTTC

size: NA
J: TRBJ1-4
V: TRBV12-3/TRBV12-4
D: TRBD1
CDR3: CASSRGQGNEKLFF
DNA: TGCGCCAGCAGCCGCGGACAGGGAAATGAAAAACTGTTTTTT

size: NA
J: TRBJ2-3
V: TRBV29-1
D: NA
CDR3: CSMDPPGRGFTDTQYF
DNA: TGCAGCATGGATCCCCCCGGGCGGGGCTTCACAGATACGCAGTATTTT

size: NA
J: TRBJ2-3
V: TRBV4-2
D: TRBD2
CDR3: CASSQVVPTSGTDTQYF
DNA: TGTGCCAGCAGCCAAGTCGTTCCGACTAGCGGCACAGATACGCAGTATTTT

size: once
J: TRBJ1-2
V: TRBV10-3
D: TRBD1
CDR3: CAISESIAGGLGYTF
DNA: TGTGCCATCAGTGAGTCGATTGCAGGGGGCCTTGGCTACACCTTC

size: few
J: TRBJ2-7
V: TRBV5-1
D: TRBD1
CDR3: CASSLGDRVGYEQYF
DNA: TGCGCCAGCAGCTTGGGGGACAGGGTGGGCTACGAGCAGTACTTC

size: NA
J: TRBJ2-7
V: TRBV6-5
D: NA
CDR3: CASSYSSAYEQYF
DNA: TGTGCCAGCAGTTACTCGAGTGCCTACGAGCAGTACTTC

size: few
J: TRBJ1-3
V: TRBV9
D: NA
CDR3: CASSASVGNTIYF
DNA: TGTGCCAGCAGCGCATCGGTTGGAAACACCATATATTTT

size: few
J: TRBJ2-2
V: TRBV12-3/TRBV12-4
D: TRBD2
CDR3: CASWEAGRNTGELFF
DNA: TGTGCCAGCTGGGAAGCGGGGAGGAACACCGGGGAGCTGTTTTTT

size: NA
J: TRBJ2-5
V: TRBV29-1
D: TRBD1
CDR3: CSVPGGRETQYF
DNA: TGCAGCGTTCCAGGGGGCCGGGAGACCCAGTACTTC

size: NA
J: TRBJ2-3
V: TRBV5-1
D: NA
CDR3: CASSLELPGGTDTQYF
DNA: TGCGCCAGCAGCTTGGAGCTCCCGGGGGGCACAGATACGCAGTATTTT

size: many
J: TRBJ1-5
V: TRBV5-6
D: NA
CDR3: CASSLLDSNQPQHF
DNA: TGTGCCAGCAGTTTGCTGGATAGCAATCAGCCCCAGCATTTT

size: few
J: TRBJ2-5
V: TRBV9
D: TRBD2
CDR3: CASSVEAGGRVTQYF
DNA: TGTGCCAGCAGCGTGGAAGCGGGGGGGCGAGTGACCCAGTACTTC

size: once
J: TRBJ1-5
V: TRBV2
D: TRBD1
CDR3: CASSEALPGTASQPQHF
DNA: TGTGCCAGCAGTGAAGCGCTTCCGGGGACAGCCTCTCAGCCCCAGCATTTT

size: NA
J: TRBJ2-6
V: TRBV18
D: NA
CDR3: CASSPTNGANVLTF
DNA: TGTGCCAGCTCACCAACGAATGGGGCCAACGTCCTGACTTTC

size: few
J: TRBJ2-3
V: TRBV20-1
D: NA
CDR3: CSASLNLPTDTQYF
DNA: TGCAGTGCTAGCCTAAATCTCCCTACAGATACGCAGTATTTT

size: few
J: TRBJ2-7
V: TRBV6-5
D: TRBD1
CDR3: CASSPRRDSHYEQYF
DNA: TGTGCCAGCAGTCCCCGCCGGGACAGTCACTACGAGCAGTACTTC

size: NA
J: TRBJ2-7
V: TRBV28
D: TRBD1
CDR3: CASSLGYRGYEQYF
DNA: TGTGCCAGCAGTTTGGGGTACAGGGGATACGAGCAGTACTTC

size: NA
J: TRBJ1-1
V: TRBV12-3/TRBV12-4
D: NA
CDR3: CASSSKGNTEAFF
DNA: TGTGCCAGCAGTTCTAAGGGGAACACTGAAGCTTTCTTT

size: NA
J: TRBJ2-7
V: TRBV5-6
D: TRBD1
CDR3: CASSLVGQVAVEQYF
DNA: TGTGCCAGCAGCTTGGTTGGACAGGTGGCGGTCGAGCAGTACTTC

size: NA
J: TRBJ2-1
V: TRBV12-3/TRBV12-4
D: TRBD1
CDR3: CASSLDRGSYGSYNEQFF
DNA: TGTGCCAGCAGTCTAGACAGGGGGAGTTACGGCTCCTACAATGAGCAGTTCTTC

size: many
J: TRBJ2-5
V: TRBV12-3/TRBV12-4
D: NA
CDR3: CASSTGLETQYF
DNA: TGTGCCAGCTCCACAGGGCTAGAGACCCAGTACTTC

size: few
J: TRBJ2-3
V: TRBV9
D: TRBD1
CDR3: CASSASTGVGTDTQYF
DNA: TGTGCCAGCAGCGCCTCGACAGGGGTGGGCACAGATACGCAGTATTTT

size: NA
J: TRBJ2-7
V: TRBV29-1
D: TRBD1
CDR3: CSVARQGAREQYF
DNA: TGCAGCGTGGCGAGACAGGGGGCGCGGGAGCAGTACTTC

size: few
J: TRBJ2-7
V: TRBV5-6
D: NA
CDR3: CASSFGAHEQYF
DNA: TGTGCCAGCAGCTTCGGGGCCCACGAGCAGTACTTC

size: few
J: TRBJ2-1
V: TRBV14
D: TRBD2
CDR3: CASSLKRGGGFYNEQFF
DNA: TGTGCCAGCAGCCTAAAGCGGGGGGGAGGTTTTTACAATGAGCAGTTCTTC

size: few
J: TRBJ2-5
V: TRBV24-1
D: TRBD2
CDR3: CATSDPRGGAETQYF
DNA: TGTGCCACCAGTGATCCGCGGGGGGGCGCGGAGACCCAGTACTTC

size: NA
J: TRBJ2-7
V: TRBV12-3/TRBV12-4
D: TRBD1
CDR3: CASSLPGTDSYEQYF
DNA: TGTGCCAGCAGTTTACCCGGGACAGACTCCTACGAGCAGTACTTC

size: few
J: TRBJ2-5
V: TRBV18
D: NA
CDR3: CASSPGALETQYF
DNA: TGTGCCAGCTCACCCGGGGCGCTGGAGACCCAGTACTTC

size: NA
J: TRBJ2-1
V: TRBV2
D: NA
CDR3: CASSEGTVSVF
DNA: TGTGCCAGCAGTGAAGGGACAGTAAGTGTCTTC

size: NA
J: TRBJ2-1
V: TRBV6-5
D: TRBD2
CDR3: CASSYRGTRDNEQFF
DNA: TGTGCCAGCAGTTACAGGGGGACTAGAGACAATGAGCAGTTCTTC

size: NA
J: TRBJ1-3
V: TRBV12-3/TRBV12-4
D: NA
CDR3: CASSWGRGLDTIYF
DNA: TGTGCCAGCAGTTGGGGCCGGGGCCTAGACACCATATATTTT

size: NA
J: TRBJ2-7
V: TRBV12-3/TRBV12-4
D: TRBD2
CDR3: CASSRTSGGAYEQYF
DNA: TGTGCCAGCAGTCGGACTAGCGGGGGGGCCTACGAGCAGTACTTC

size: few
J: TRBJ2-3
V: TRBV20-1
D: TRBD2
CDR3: CSARVAGGLDTQYF
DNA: TGCAGTGCTAGAGTAGCGGGGGGGCTGGATACGCAGTATTTT

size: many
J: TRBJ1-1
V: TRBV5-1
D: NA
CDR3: CASSLGPANTEAFF
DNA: TGTGCCAGCAGCTTGGGACCGGCGAACACTGAAGCTTTCTTT

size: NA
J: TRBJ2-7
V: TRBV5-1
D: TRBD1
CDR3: CASSWDRGTDEQYF
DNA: TGCGCCAGCAGCTGGGACAGGGGGACGGACGAGCAGTACTTC

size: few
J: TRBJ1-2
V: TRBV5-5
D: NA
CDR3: CASSLALPETFVWGYTF
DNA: TGTGCCAGCAGCTTAGCCCTTCCCGAGACCTTTGTGTGGGGCTACACCTTC

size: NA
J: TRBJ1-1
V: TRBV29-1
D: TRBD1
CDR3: CSVRRDRWGNTEAFF
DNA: TGCAGCGTCCGCCGGGACAGGTGGGGGAACACTGAAGCTTTCTTT

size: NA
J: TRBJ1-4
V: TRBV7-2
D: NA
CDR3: CASSLGIGRGEKLFF
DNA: TGTGCCAGCAGCTTGGGTATAGGGCGGGGTGAAAAACTGTTTTTT

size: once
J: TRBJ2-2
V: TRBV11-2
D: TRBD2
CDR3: CASSFLQRGIALNTGELFF
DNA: TGTGCCAGCAGCTTTCTCCAGCGGGGTATTGCCTTAAACACCGGGGAGCTGTTTTTT

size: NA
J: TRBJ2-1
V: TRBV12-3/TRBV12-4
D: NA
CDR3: CASSSGVRNNEQFF
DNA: TGTGCCAGCAGTTCGGGAGTACGGAACAATGAGCAGTTCTTC